The sequence of this TCR beta chain was determined in a study of response to subunit inactivated influenza vaccine. This clonotype has a count of ten or more. Its antigen is not known. The CDR3 consists of 13 residues. Between the trimmed V and J ends, which lost 6 bases and 4 bases, there was a span of 10 bases. Whole-study results and caveats: It was the authors' suggestion that each seasonal influenza vaccination recruits few new T cells.

Each CDR3 protein gets one entry after TCRdb re-called the RT-PCR reads with MiXCR. Of approximately 730,000 distinct CDR3 sequences in the sample, about 15% were seen once. The rearrangement joins TRBV12-3 or TRBV12-4 to TRBJ1-5; D is unresolved. Source: PBMCs from blood, taken 14 days before vaccination. This receptor was taken from a man aged 50 to 59 who received an inactivated influenza vaccine. CDR3 sequence: CASSSSGNQPQHF. In DNA, the CDR3 is TGTGCCAGCAGCAGTTCTGGTAATCAGCCCCAGCATTTT.